This passage covers 7 T cell receptor beta chains from one sample sequenced in a study of molecular identifiers for immune sequencing clone quantification. TCRdb itself ran the PCR reads through MiXCR, one entry per CDR3 protein. Here the sample spans about 510,000 distinct CDR3 sequences, about a fifth being singletons. The sequenced material came from naive CD8+ T cells from blood, with Jurkat cell RNA spiked in. As to subset: FACS-sorted CD8+CD4-CCR7+CD45RA+ naive T cells. Every receptor here comes from a human donor in good health. Some libraries in this study had Jurkat cell RNA spiked in.

This clonotype was counted ten times or more. The CDR3 DNA reads as TGTGCCAGCAGTTTTTTGAGGGGCCACGAGCAGTACTTC. Residues: CASSFLRGHEQYF. The V gene is TRBV28, the J gene TRBJ2-7; TRBD1 or TRBD2 may be the D gene (5 bases each). The CDR3 is made up of 13 amino acids. The V and J ends lost 3 bases and 5 bases respectively, with 11 bases between them. Germline V CDR1 and CDR2: MDHEN, SYDVKM.

The CDR3 loop reads CASSESGGGARVAEAFF. The CDR3 coding sequence is TGTGCCAGCAGTGAATCCGGGGGGGGGGCACGCGTCGCTGAAGCTTTCTTT. The chain carries TRBV25-1 and TRBJ1-1; a possible D gene is TRBD1 (6 bases). Germline CDR1 and CDR2: MGHDK and SYGVNS. The V end lost 1 base, the J end lost 6 bases, and 21 bases lay between the germline ends. The CDR3 runs 17 residues.

The V and J genes are TRBV24-1 and TRBJ2-3, with TRBD1 matching 10 bases. Trimming cost V 4 bases and J 3 bases; bases outside gene matches: 6. The CDR3 loop spans 16 amino acids. Germline CDR1 is KGHDR and CDR2 is SFDVKD. The CDR3 region has the DNA TGTGCCACCAGTGAGAACCCGGGACAGGGGACAGATACGCAGTATTTT. Encoded protein: CATSENPGQGTDTQYF.

This clonotype was counted a few times. The chain links TRBV15 to TRBJ1-3; D not resolved. Germline V gives CDR1 LNHNV, CDR2 YYDKDF (reference sequence). The V and J ends lost 1 base and 4 bases respectively, with 5 bases between them. The CDR3 totals 13 residues. The CDR3 reads CATSRASGNTIYF. CDR3 coding DNA: TGTGCCACCAGCAGAGCGTCCGGAAACACCATATATTTT.

In its sample, this clonotype was seen many times. A junction boundary mismatches the germline segment, possibly from a read error. The rearrangement links TRBV7-9 to TRBJ2-3, with D possibly being TRBD2 (6 bases). Germline V CDR1 and CDR2: SEHNR, FQNEAQ (reference sequence). The CDR3 is 11 amino acids. The CDR3: CASSSGRLGGF. The CDR3 nucleotides read TGTGCCAGCAGCTCAGGTCGACTAGGTGGTTTT.

This clonotype has a count of ten or more. The chain combines TRBV5-5 with TRBJ2-3; 12 bases match TRBD2. The trim removed 5 bases at V and 3 bases at J, leaving 10 bases unmatched. Germline V gene sequence: CDR1 SGHKS, CDR2 YYEKEE (reference sequence). The CDR3 runs 17 residues. The chain's CDR3 is CASRIPTSGGLTDTQYF. In DNA, the CDR3 is TGTGCCAGCAGGATCCCTACTAGCGGGGGGTTGACAGATACGCAGTATTTT.

This clonotype was observed many times. The genes are TRBV5-1 and TRBJ1-1; D remains unclear. Trimming removed 7 bases from V and 0 bases from J, with 16 bases in between. Germline V gene sequence: CDR1 SGHRS, CDR2 YFSETQ. The CDR3 has 15 residues. CDR3 amino acids: CASRLWAEMNTEAFF. In nucleotides, the CDR3 is TGCGCCAGCCGGCTTTGGGCAGAAATGAACACTGAAGCTTTCTTT. The full variable domain, completed using reference TRBV5-1 and TRBJ1-1, is KAGVTQTPRYLIKTRGQQVTLSCSPISGHRSVSWYQQTPGQGLQFLFEYFSETQRNKGNFPGRFSGRQFSNSRSEMNVSTLELGDSALYLCASRLWAEMNTEAFFGQGTRLTVV.